One sample yielded the 20 T cell receptor beta chains listed below, sequenced in a study of blood T cell repertoires in COVID-19. Here immunoSEQ multiplex PCR was the method, and the copy in TCRdb shows in-frame clones only, minus some. The sample includes over 70,000 clones, 65% to 85% of them seen just once. What was sequenced was peripheral blood. The receptors come from a human donor in a cohort sampled during active COVID-19.

The genes are TRBV11-2 and TRBJ2-1; 10 nucleotides match TRBD2. The CDR3 is 16 amino acids. V shed 0 bases, J shed 4 bases, and the junction held 3 bases outside the gene matches. Germline loops: CDR1 SGHAT, CDR2 FQNNGV. The CDR3 region is CASSLDLTSGYNEQFF. The CDR3 DNA reads TGTGCCAGCAGCTTAGACCTGACTAGCGGGTACAATGAGCAGTTCTTC.

This rearrangement joins TRBV9 to TRBJ2-5, with D possibly matching TRBD2 (6 bases). The CDR3 is 16 residues long. The germline CDR1 and CDR2 sequences are SGDLS and YYNGEE. Trimming shortened V by 4 bases and J by 4 bases, and 20 bases separated the two germline ends. CDR3 region: CASSLDPRGAPETQYF. The CDR3 nucleotides read TGTGCCAGCAGCTTAGACCCTCGCGGGGCCCCAGAGACCCAGTACTTC.

The gene calls are TRBV11-2 and TRBJ1-1; 8 bases map to TRBD1. The CDR3 has 15 amino acids. Germline values: CDR1 SGHAT, CDR2 FQNNGV. Trimming took 5 bases from V and 6 from J; bases not matched to a gene: 11. CDR3 residues: CASSARTGFNAEAFF. CDR3 sequence (DNA): TGTGCCAGCAGCGCCAGGACAGGGTTCAACGCTGAAGCTTTCTTT.

This chain uses TRBV9 with TRBJ1-2, with TRBD1 matching over 8 bases. CDR3 length equals 15 residues. The V gene's germline CDR1 is SGDLS and CDR2 YYNGEE. The ends lost 4 bases at V and 6 bases at J; junction bases unmatched: 11. The CDR3 DNA sequence: TGTGCCAGCAGCTTGAGAGACAGGGGATTAGATGGCTACACCTTC. Translated, it gives CASSLRDRGLDGYTF.

This clone was recorded once. V and J are TRBV5-1 and TRBJ2-3; maybe TRBD2 (7 bases). Per germline, CDR1 SGHRS and CDR2 YFSETQ. The ends were cut back, 0 bases at V and 4 bases at J, with 12 bases in the middle. This CDR3 is built from 15 residues. CDR3 sequence: CASSLEGGPPDTQYF. The CDR3 DNA reads TGCGCCAGCAGCTTGGAGGGGGGGCCCCCAGATACGCAGTATTTT.

The gene calls are TRBV7-8 and TRBJ1-5; D gene ambiguous. This CDR3 has 15 amino acids. V lost 1 base and J 2 bases, leaving 9 bases between the germline ends. CDR1 is SGHVS and CDR2 is FQNEAQ in the germline V gene. CDR3 DNA sequence: TGTGCCAGCAGCTTAGGGGCAGCTGGCAATCAGCCCCAGCATTTT. It specifies CASSLGAAGNQPQHF.

This chain uses TRBV4-2 with TRBJ2-7, with 7 nucleotides matching TRBD2. CDR1 and CDR2 (germline): LGHNA, YNFKEQ. This CDR3 contains 16 residues. The ends lost 4 bases at V and 4 bases at J; junction bases unmatched: 13. CDR3 protein: CASSRGAVGAGYEQYF. The CDR3 DNA sequence: TGTGCCAGCAGCCGGGGTGCCGTGGGAGCGGGGTACGAGCAGTACTTC.

The chain uses TRBV2 and TRBJ2-7, with D tentatively TRBD1 (5 bases). Germline CDR1 reads SNHLY; CDR2 reads FYNNEI. With 0 bases removed from V and 5 bases from J, the gap between germline ends came to 14 bases. The CDR3 extends over 15 amino acids. The CDR3 loop reads CASSEAPQALDEQYF. The CDR3 region has the DNA TGTGCCAGCAGTGAAGCGCCACAGGCCCTGGACGAGCAGTACTTC.

The rearrangement links TRBV6-5 to TRBJ1-1, with TRBD1 matching 8 bases. Trimming cost V 5 bases and J 4 bases; bases outside gene matches: 6. Germline V gene data show CDR1 as MNHEY and CDR2 as SVGAGI. The CDR3 covers 14 residues. The CDR3: CASSLRGRGTEAFF. The CDR3 DNA reads as TGTGCCAGCAGTCTCAGGGGGCGCGGCACTGAAGCTTTCTTT.

The V and J genes are TRBV27 and TRBJ2-1; the match to TRBD2 covers 10 bases. J was trimmed by 7 bases and V by 3 bases; bases with no gene match: 6. CDR1 and CDR2 from the germline V gene are MNHEY and SMNVEV (reference sequence). The CDR3 extends over 15 amino acids. CDR3: CASSLQRGGRNEQFF. In DNA form, the CDR3 reads TGTGCCAGCAGTTTGCAGCGGGGGGGCCGTAATGAGCAGTTCTTC.

A single count supports this clone. CDR3 in amino acids: CASSSNAGGADTQYF. The CDR3 DNA reads TGTGCCAGCAGCTCGAATGCGGGGGGTGCAGATACGCAGTATTTT. This sequence joins TRBV2 and TRBJ2-3, with TRBD2 identical over 8 bases. Germline CDR1 and CDR2: SNHLY and FYNNEI. CDR3 length equals 15 residues. Trimming cost V 6 bases and J 4 bases; bases outside gene matches: 9.

The genes are TRBV6-2 or TRBV6-3 and TRBJ2-1; tentative D call: TRBD1 (6 bases). Between the trimmed V and J ends, which lost 2 bases and 12 bases, there was a span of 14 bases. CDR1 and CDR2 (germline): MNHEY, SVGEGT. The CDR3 is 13 residues long. In DNA form, the CDR3 reads TGTGCCAGCAGTTACGGGACACCAATTAGGCAGTTCTTC. Residues: CASSYGTPIRQFF.

V is TRBV4-2 and J is TRBJ2-5; no definite D call. The CDR3 contains 14 residues. V was cut by 0 bases and J by 5 bases, with 10 bases left in between. Per germline, CDR1 LGHNA and CDR2 YNFKEQ. The CDR3 DNA follows: TGTGCCAGCAGCCAAGAAGGAGTTAGGGAGACCCAGTACTTC. This codes for CASSQEGVRETQYF.

The genes are TRBV14 and TRBJ1-4; D might be TRBD1 (6 bases). Germline V lookup: CDR1 SGHDN, CDR2 FVKESK. Trimming left V 0 bases short and J 7 bases short, with 24 bases between. CDR3 length: 19 amino acids. In DNA, the CDR3 is TGTGCCAGCAGCCAAGAGACCCGACACTGGGGGGGCGCGACTGAAAAACTGTTTTTT. Residues: CASSQETRHWGGATEKLFF.

V and J are TRBV3-1 (or the pseudogene TRBV3-2) and TRBJ1-2, with D maybe TRBD1 (6 bases). CDR1 is LGHDT and CDR2 is YNNKEL in the germline V gene (reference sequence). This CDR3 has 13 amino acids. The germline V and J ends were trimmed by 4 bases and 4 bases, with 10 bases remaining between them. The CDR3 nucleotides are TGTGCCAGCAGCCCCCTGGACAGCTATGGCTACACCTTC. It yields the protein CASSPLDSYGYTF.

This clone was seen ten or more times. The genes are TRBV3-1 (or the pseudogene TRBV3-2) and TRBJ2-3; 11 bases are a match to TRBD2. The V gene end was trimmed by 1 base and the J gene end by 2 bases; junction bases not matched to a gene: 5. Germline V lookup: CDR1 LGHDT, CDR2 YNNKEL (reference sequence). This CDR3 has 17 residues. CDR3: CASSQVETSGATDTQYF. In DNA, the CDR3 is TGTGCCAGCAGCCAAGTGGAGACTAGCGGGGCCACAGATACGCAGTATTTT.

The DNA for the CDR3 is TGTGCCATCAGGGGCCGGGACACCTATGGCTACACCTTC. It yields the protein CAIRGRDTYGYTF. The V and J genes are TRBV10-3 and TRBJ1-2; D might be TRBD1 (6 bases). The V gene lost 6 bases and the J gene lost 4 bases, with 12 bases spanning the gap. Germline lookup yields CDR1 ENHRY and CDR2 SYGVKD. The CDR3 has 13 residues.

The chain links TRBV6-1 to TRBJ2-5; perhaps TRBD1 as D (5 bases). Germline CDR1 and CDR2: MNHNS and SASEGT. The V end was cut by 1 base, the J end by 4 bases, with 10 bases between. This CDR3 has 14 residues. CDR3 nucleotides: TGTGCCAGCAGTGAAGGGGCAGGGCGAGAGACCCAGTACTTC. Residues: CASSEGAGRETQYF.

This rearrangement joins TRBV9 to TRBJ2-2, with D tentatively TRBD1 (6 bases). The CDR3 has 14 residues. V was shortened by 3 bases and J by 3 bases, with 9 bases between the two germline ends. From germline, CDR1 is SGDLS and CDR2 YYNGEE. The CDR3 sequence: CASSARQDTGELFF. The CDR3 nucleotides read TGTGCCAGCAGCGCCCGACAGGACACCGGGGAGCTGTTTTTT. The full variable domain, rest sourced from reference TRBV9 and TRBJ2-2, is DSGVTQTPKHLITATGQRVTLRCSPRSGDLSVYWYQQSLDQGLQFLIQYYNGEERAKGNILERFSAQQFPDLHSELNLSSLELGDSALYFCASSARQDTGELFFGEGSRLTVL.

The chain has TRBV2 and TRBJ2-5; TRBD2 aligns across 8 bases. V lost 10 bases and J lost 4; bases outside the gene matches: 17. Germline V gene sequence: CDR1 SNHLY, CDR2 FYNNEI. This CDR3 is built from 16 residues. The chain's CDR3 is CATQFSGGPPGETQYF. CDR3 coding DNA: TGTGCCACCCAATTTTCGGGGGGGCCCCCCGGAGAGACCCAGTACTTC.